Sequencing of this T cell receptor (beta chain) was carried out in a study of blood T cell repertoires in COVID-19. About the study: Collection of acute and convalescent COVID-19 samples took place in the United States, Italy and Spain. T cells, B-cell-depleted T cells, or PBMCs provided the cDNA or gDNA that served as material.

Germline lookup yields CDR1 SGHNT and CDR2 YENEEA. This CDR3 is built from 15 residues. The V and J ends lost 1 base and 4 bases, in that order; junction bases with no gene match: 4. How the authors handled the data: Counts of nucleated cells, estimated from reference gene primer amplification, were obtained. Libraries were prepared by immunoSEQ multiplex PCR; TCRdb keeps only in-frame clonotypes and omits some of them. The V and J calls and clone size were taken over from that table, and D and trimming were inferred from the DNA. The sample yields a few hundred thousand clones, roughly 88% seen once.

The origin of this receptor is a man aged 30 to 39 who had recovered from COVID-19. The chain recombines TRBV11-3 with TRBJ1-1; 9 bases are a match to TRBD1. The sample was peripheral blood. CDR3 loop: CASSLGQGVGTEAFF. CDR3 nucleotides: TGTGCCAGCAGCTTAGGACAGGGGGTAGGCACTGAAGCTTTCTTT.